These 21 T cell receptor beta chains originate from one sample sequenced in a study of T cells after yellow fever vaccination. Each CDR3 protein is one row after TCRdb ran MiXCR on the 5' RACE reads. Here the sample spans 100,000 to 150,000 distinct CDR3 sequences, 7.4% being singletons. Here the sequenced sample was CD4+ T cells sorted from PBMCs, taken 10 to 11 days after the first yellow fever vaccination. These receptor sequences come from a man aged 18 to 29 who received the YFV17D yellow fever vaccine.

The chain has TRBV7-2 and TRBJ2-5; D gene unclear. This CDR3 contains 14 residues. V was trimmed by 5 bases and J by 5 bases, leaving 15 bases between them. The germline CDR1 and CDR2 sequences are SGHTA and FQGNSA. CDR3 region: CASSPGPLRETQYF. The CDR3 DNA reads as TGTGCCAGCAGCCCGGGCCCCCTCCGGGAGACCCAGTACTTC. The full variable domain, rest sourced from reference TRBV7-2 and TRBJ2-5, is GAGVSQSPSNKVTEKGKDVELRCDPISGHTALYWYRQSLGQGLEFLIYFQGNSAPDKSGLPSDRFSAERTGGSVSTLTIQRTQQEDSAVYLCASSPGPLRETQYFGPGTRLLVL.

At least ten counts were recorded for this clonotype. The rearrangement uses TRBV7-9 and TRBJ2-6; the D gene is possibly TRBD1 (6 bases). This CDR3 region has 17 residues. CDR1 is SEHNR and CDR2 is FQNEAQ in the germline V gene (reference sequence). V was trimmed by 1 base and J by 4 bases, leaving 14 bases between them. Here the CDR3 DNA reads TGTGCCAGCAGCTTAGGTGGCCACAGGGTGGGGGCCAACGTCCTGACTTTC. This gives the protein CASSLGGHRVGANVLTF.

Turning to this clonotype: The junction does not match germline at one end; this may be a read error. The CDR3 DNA reads as TGCTGTGCTGCGACCGGGACTAGTAATCTCGGTGAGCAGTTCTTC. Amino acids: CCAATGTSNLGEQFF. J is TRBJ2-1 and V is TRBV20-1; 8 bases line up with TRBD2. This CDR3 has 15 residues. The germline gives CDR1 DFQATT, CDR2 SNEGSKA (reference sequence).

This clonotype appeared a few times. The DNA for the CDR3 is TGTGCCTGGAGTGGGGGACTAGGGTTGAATCAGCCCCAGCATTTT. This sequence encodes CAWSGGLGLNQPQHF. The genes are TRBV30 and TRBJ1-5; possible D gene TRBD1, 5 bases. Germline CDR1 GTSNPN, CDR2 SVGIG (reference sequence). The CDR3 has 15 residues. V lost 1 base, J lost 4 bases, and 14 bases lay in between.

In its sample, this clonotype was seen many times. The J gene is TRBJ1-5, the V gene TRBV6-5; D might be TRBD1 (6 bases). This CDR3 is 14 amino acids long. Trimming took off 2 bases at V and 7 bases at J, with 12 bases between the two ends. Germline CDR1 and CDR2: MNHEY and SVGAGI. The CDR3 DNA is TGTGCCAGCAGTTACGTTGCAGGGGAGCAGCCCCAGCATTTT. It translates to CASSYVAGEQPQHF.

This clonotype was recorded at least ten times. The J gene is TRBJ2-2, the V gene TRBV2; D is perhaps TRBD1 (6 bases). Germline values: CDR1 SNHLY, CDR2 FYNNEI. V gave up 4 bases and J gave up 5 bases, with 11 bases separating them. This CDR3 comprises 14 residues. CDR3 protein: CASSVQGSTGELFF. The DNA of the CDR3 is TGTGCCAGCAGTGTACAGGGTTCTACCGGGGAGCTGTTTTTT. Complete variable domain (other parts from reference TRBV2 and TRBJ2-2): EPEVTQTPSHQVTQMGQEVILRCVPISNHLYFYWYRQILGQKVEFLVSFYNNEISEKSEIFDDQFSVERPDGSNFTLKIRSTKLEDSAMYFCASSVQGSTGELFFGEGSRLTVL.

Many counts were recorded for this clonotype. The chain employs TRBV20-1 and TRBJ2-2, with a tentative D call TRBD1 (6 bases). This CDR3 is built from 14 residues. Germline-derived CDR1 and CDR2 are DFQATT and SNEGSKA (reference sequence). V lost 5 bases and J lost 2, with 12 bases in between. CDR3 coding DNA: TGCAGTGCTCCAGACAGGCGTAACACCGGGGAGCTGTTTTTT. It codes for CSAPDRRNTGELFF.

In this sample, this clonotype turned up many times. The rearrangement uses TRBV12-3 or TRBV12-4 and TRBJ1-2; a possible D gene is TRBD1 (5 bases). V lost 1 base and J lost 13, with 13 bases in between. This CDR3 has 12 residues. CDR3 sequence reads: CASSLEARRGTF. In DNA form, the CDR3 reads TGTGCCAGCAGTTTAGAGGCGAGGAGGGGCACCTTC.

This clonotype came up many times. The chain carries TRBV4-1 and TRBJ2-2; D might be TRBD1 or TRBD2, each matching 6 bases. The CDR3 has 17 amino acids. Germline V CDR1 and CDR2: MGHRA, YSYEKL. The V and J ends lost 4 bases and 0 bases respectively, with 15 bases between them. The CDR3 protein is CASSRILGGPNTGELFF. CDR3 coding DNA: TGCGCCAGCAGCCGTATCCTCGGGGGCCCGAACACCGGGGAGCTGTTTTTT.

The table lists this clonotype with a few counts. The chain joins TRBV1 to TRBJ1-5. TRBV1 is designated a pseudogene. The CDR3 consists of 17 residues. The CDR3 protein is CTSSQVGEEDRNQPQHF. The CDR3 bases are TGCACCAGCAGCCAAGTTGGGGAAGAAGATAGAAATCAGCCCCAGCATTTT.

The sample holds a few counts of this clonotype. This chain connects TRBV6-6 to TRBJ2-2; the match to TRBD1 covers 7 bases. This CDR3 has 14 residues. Germline V gene data show CDR1 as MNHNY and CDR2 as SVGAGI (reference sequence). V shed 4 bases and J 5 bases; nucleotides not matched to a gene: 4. This CDR3 reads CASSWTGSTGELFF. CDR3 DNA sequence: TGTGCCAGCAGTTGGACAGGATCGACCGGGGAGCTGTTTTTT.

This clonotype came up many times. V gene TRBV12-3 or TRBV12-4 combines with J gene TRBJ1-6, with a possible D match to TRBD1 (6 bases). CDR3 length equals 14 residues. Trimming took off 6 bases at V and 12 bases at J, with 18 bases between the two ends. In nucleotides, the CDR3 is TGTGCCAGCAGAGTGACAGGAGGCCCGGGACCCCTCCACTTT. Protein sequence: CASRVTGGPGPLHF.

In its sample, this clonotype was seen many times. The chain joins TRBV24-1 to TRBJ2-1; TRBD2 might be the D (5 bases). Germline-derived CDR1 and CDR2 are KGHDR and SFDVKD. Trimming shortened V by 5 bases and J by 0 bases, and 10 bases separated the two germline ends. The CDR3 runs to 15 residues. The CDR3 spells CATSVGDSSYNEQFF. The CDR3 DNA reads TGTGCCACCAGTGTCGGGGATAGCTCCTACAATGAGCAGTTCTTC.

The table lists this clonotype with many counts. The chain uses TRBV18 and TRBJ2-2; no clear D. Germline V gene lookup returns CDR1 KGHSH and CDR2 LQKENI. There are 14 residues in the CDR3. The V and J ends lost 1 base and 4 bases respectively, with 7 bases between them. The CDR3 DNA reads TGTGCCAGCTCACCACAGGGCCTCACCGGGGAGCTGTTTTTT. Translated: CASSPQGLTGELFF.

This clonotype was counted many times. The V gene is TRBV30, the J gene TRBJ2-2; D is possibly TRBD1 (6 bases). CDR3 length: 14 amino acids. Germline CDR1 GTSNPN, CDR2 SVGIG (reference sequence). Trimming took off 2 bases at V and 5 bases at J, with 12 bases between the two ends. CDR3 residues: CAWSTRGRTGELFF. Here the CDR3 DNA reads TGTGCCTGGAGTACCAGGGGTCGGACCGGGGAGCTGTTTTTT.

This clonotype was recorded at least ten times. The chain couples TRBV10-2 to TRBJ2-3, with 11 nucleotides matching TRBD2. V lost 6 bases, J lost 2 bases, and 4 bases stayed unmatched. The CDR3 spans 15 residues. The germline gives CDR1 WSHSY, CDR2 SAAADI. The CDR3 DNA reads as TGCGCCAGCAGGGGGACTAGCGGAAACACAGATACGCAGTATTTT. Translating it yields CASRGTSGNTDTQYF.

This clonotype was found many times. The V and J genes are TRBV30 and TRBJ2-3, with no clear D. CDR3 length: 14 amino acids. The V and J ends lost 3 bases and 0 bases respectively, with 10 bases between them. Germline-derived CDR1 and CDR2 are GTSNPN and SVGIG (reference sequence). The CDR3 DNA sequence: TGTGCCTGGAGCCAGCTGAAAAGCACAGATACGCAGTATTTT. Its protein product is CAWSQLKSTDTQYF.

This clonotype has at least ten counts. J is TRBJ1-2 and V is TRBV6-2 or TRBV6-3, with D perhaps matching TRBD1 (5 bases). The length of the CDR3 is 15 residues. Trimming pared 2 bases from V and 3 bases from J, leaving 13 bases between. Germline V gene data show CDR1 as MNHEY and CDR2 as SVGEGT. This CDR3 is CASSYPRDGYYGYTF. CDR3 bases: TGTGCCAGCAGTTACCCCCGGGACGGATACTATGGCTACACCTTC.

This clonotype was observed at least ten times. J is TRBJ2-1 and V is TRBV5-4, with D perhaps matching TRBD1 or TRBD2 (5 bases each). The V gene lost 0 bases and the J gene lost 2 bases, with 9 bases spanning the gap. Germline CDR1 is SGHNT and CDR2 is YYREEE (reference sequence). CDR3 length: 15 residues. This chain's CDR3 is CASSLDGAAYNEQFF. CDR3 sequence (DNA): TGTGCCAGCAGCTTGGACGGGGCCGCCTACAATGAGCAGTTCTTC.

As concerns this clonotype: A read error may account for a junction end that differs from germline. This chain links TRBV3-1 with TRBJ2-2, with D maybe TRBD1 (6 bases). Germline loops: CDR1 LGHDT, CDR2 YNNKEL (reference sequence). The CDR3 totals 17 residues. This CDR3 reads CACSRGPGLINTGELFF. The CDR3 DNA sequence: TGTGCCTGCAGCAGGGGCCCAGGGTTGATTAACACCGGGGAGCTGTTTTTT. The whole variable domain, remainder taken from reference TRBV3-1 and TRBJ2-2, is DTAVSQTPKYLVTQMGNDKSIKCEQNLGHDTMYWYKQDSKKFLKIMFSYNNKELIINETVPNRFSPKSPDKAHLNLHINSLELGDSAVYFCACSRGPGLINTGELFFGEGSRLTVL.

This clonotype was recorded many times. The chain joins TRBV7-3 to TRBJ1-1, with D tentatively TRBD1 (6 bases). The V gene lost 0 bases and the J gene lost 4 bases, with 9 bases spanning the gap. CDR1 and CDR2 (germline): SGHTA, FQGTGA. This CDR3 spans 14 amino acids. The CDR3 here is CASSLTSGATEAFF. The DNA of the CDR3 is TGTGCCAGCAGCTTAACGTCGGGGGCCACTGAAGCTTTCTTT.